The sequence of this T cell receptor (beta chain) was determined in a study of cytomegalovirus exposure and HLA in healthy donors. Study-level background: Tens of millions of unique TCR sequences came from HLA-typed donors in an early release. Overall study results and limits: Among CMV-associated TCR beta chains, most appeared HLA-restricted in a later analysis. HLA allele associations emerged for roughly 17,000 TCR beta sequences in a later analysis, at 0.05 false discovery rate.

Concerning this clone itself: Its specificity is not known.

Primers included in the PCR were 60 Vbeta and 13 Jbeta primers. Produced via immunoSEQ multiplex PCR; TCRdb's table is partial and in-frame only. The sample lists some 130,000 clones, roughly three quarters seen once, with about 3.1% in the top ten. Germline V gene sequence: CDR1 SGHRS, CDR2 YFSETQ. The CDR3 is 14 residues long. V lost 4 bases, J lost 3 bases, and 5 bases stayed unmatched. The specimen sequenced was PBMCs. The chain is built from TRBV5-1 and TRBJ2-5, with 8 bases matching TRBD1. The sequence was collected from a female donor in good health and CMV-seronegative. CDR3 in amino acids: CASSPWTGKETQYF. The CDR3 DNA sequence: TGCGCCAGCAGCCCCTGGACAGGGAAAGAGACCCAGTACTTC. The full variable domain, rest sourced from reference TRBV5-1 and TRBJ2-5, is KAGVTQTPRYLIKTRGQQVTLSCSPISGHRSVSWYQQTPGQGLQFLFEYFSETQRNKGNFPGRFSGRQFSNSRSEMNVSTLELGDSALYLCASSPWTGKETQYFGPGTRLLVL.